The 29 T cell receptor beta chains given below trace back to one sample, sequenced in a study of tumor and adjacent non-tumor tissue in lung cancer. RNA was extracted from bulk tissue without any cell sorting. Three rounds of nested PCR, following a modified ARM-PCR protocol, produced the TCRbeta library. TCRdb redid the calling of the multiplex PCR reads with MiXCR, one entry per CDR3 protein. The table shows about 80,000 distinct CDR3 sequences, with roughly 80% occurring only once. Sequenced sample: lung tumor tissue. The receptors derive from a woman aged 45 to 65 with non-small cell lung cancer.

Details on this clonotype: The junction shows a germline mismatch at one end, possibly a read error. The chain joins TRBV20-1 to TRBJ1-2; weak D call: TRBD1 (6 bases). Germline CDR1 is DFQATT and CDR2 is SNEGSKA (reference sequence). This CDR3 comprises 13 residues. The CDR3 protein is CSTRRQGTGGYTF. The CDR3 bases are TGCAGTACTAGGAGGCAGGGGACGGGTGGCTACACCTTC.

V usage is TRBV19 and J usage is TRBJ1-1; tentative D call: TRBD1 (6 bases). V lost 9 bases, J lost 0 bases, and 14 bases lay in between. This CDR3 spans 14 amino acids. Per the germline V gene, CDR1 is LNHDA and CDR2 is SQIVND (reference sequence). CDR3: CASLLQGVNTEAFF. As DNA, the CDR3 is TGTGCCAGCCTGTTACAGGGTGTGAACACTGAAGCTTTCTTT.

Note on this clonotype: One junction end disagrees with the germline gene, perhaps due to a read error. V gene TRBV20-1 combines with J gene TRBJ2-3; no firm D call. This CDR3 is built from 17 residues. Germline values: CDR1 DFQATT, CDR2 SNEGSKA (reference sequence). The CDR3 DNA follows: TGCAGTGTTAGAGGCCGAACACTGAAGGTGGGCGCAGATACGCAGTATTTT. This sequence encodes CSVRGRTLKVGADTQYF.

On this clonotype itself: The germline gene is not matched at one end of the junction; a read error may be the cause. The V and J genes are TRBV5-6 and TRBJ1-1; no clear D. CDR3 size: 14 residues. Germline assignment: CDR1 SGHDT and CDR2 YYEEEE. The CDR3 region has the DNA TGTGCCAGCAACTTGTCGTTGTCCAGGCGGGAAGTTTTCTTT. Its translation is CASNLSLSRREVFF.

In DNA form, the CDR3 reads TGTGCCAGTAATCAGGGACAGCATTACAATGAGCAGTTCTTC. Translation gives CASNQGQHYNEQFF. The chain uses TRBV28 and TRBJ2-1; 7 bases match TRBD1. The J segment lost 4 bases and the V segment lost 9 bases, leaving 9 bases of the junction unmatched. This CDR3 comprises 14 residues. Germline V lookup: CDR1 MDHEN, CDR2 SYDVKM.

The rearrangement links TRBV7-2 to TRBJ2-5, with D hard to call. V was pared by 1 base and J by 1 base, with 7 bases between. CDR3 length: 14 residues. CDR1 is SGHTA, CDR2 FQGNSA, per germline. The CDR3, as DNA: TGTGCCAGCAGCTTAGGTTCATTCCAAGAGACCCAGTACTTC. Amino acid sequence: CASSLGSFQETQYF.

A word on this clonotype: At one end the junction does not follow the germline gene, possibly because of a read error. The chain combines TRBV28 with TRBJ2-7, with D hard to call. The CDR3 covers 14 residues. Germline CDR1 and CDR2: MDHEN and SYDVKM. The CDR3: CASCFWDRYYKQYF. As DNA, the CDR3 is TGTGCCAGCTGTTTTTGGGATCGGTACTACAAGCAGTACTTC.

The chain recombines TRBV29-1 with TRBJ2-3; no definite D call. The CDR3 contains 15 residues. CDR1 and CDR2 from the germline V gene are SQVTM and ANQGSEA. V was trimmed by 6 bases and J by 6 bases, leaving 22 bases between them. The CDR3 sequence: CSVASDRVYTDTQYF. The CDR3 DNA sequence: TGCAGCGTCGCCTCAGACCGAGTCTACACTGATACGCAGTATTTT.

To note about this clonotype: Compared with germline, one end of the junction differs, possibly owing to a read error. The chain couples TRBV6-2 or TRBV6-3 to TRBJ1-4; a possible D gene is TRBD1 (6 bases). From germline, CDR1 is MNHEY and CDR2 SVGEGT. There are 14 residues in the CDR3. CDR3 loop: CASSYGGLSEKLFF. The CDR3 nucleotides read TGTGCAAGCAGTTACGGGGGCCTGAGTGAAAAACTGTTTTTT.

Only one count was recorded for this clonotype. One end of the junction is discordant with germline, which a read error may explain. Here the CDR3 reads CGSSATGGTEAFF. In DNA, the CDR3 is TGTGGCAGCAGTGCGACAGGGGGTACTGAAGCTTTCTTT. The chain has TRBV12-3 or TRBV12-4 and TRBJ1-1; TRBD1 matches at 9 bases. The CDR3 extends over 13 amino acids.

Comment on this clonotype: The conserved phenylalanine or tryptophan is not found at the CDR3 terminus, so this likely reflects a read error. This chain joins TRBV6-5 and TRBJ1-1; D ambiguous. Germline V CDR1 and CDR2: MNHEY, SVGAGI. This CDR3 region has 14 residues. CDR3 loop: CVSTHGVTNTEAFC. The CDR3 DNA sequence: TGTGTCAGCACTCATGGAGTTACTAACACTGAAGCTTTCTGT.

A word on this clonotype: The CDR3 does not end in the conserved phenylalanine or tryptophan, so this is likely a read error. The V gene is TRBV4-1, the J gene TRBJ2-7; the D is unclear. The CDR3 is 14 amino acids. V lost 0 bases and J lost 5, with 11 bases in between. Per the germline V gene, CDR1 is MGHRA and CDR2 is YSYEKL. CDR3 in amino acids: CASSQEANSHEQYL. CDR3 DNA sequence: TGCGCCAGCAGCCAAGAGGCCAATAGCCACGAGCAGTACTTA.

A remark on this clonotype: Mismatch with germline at one junction end may stem from a read error. The chain is built from TRBV4-3 and TRBJ2-1; 9 bases match TRBD2. Germline CDR1 and CDR2: LGHNA and YSLEER. The CDR3 has 18 residues. The CDR3 sequence is CASNHDAASGVSYNEQFF. The CDR3 nucleotides read TGCGCAAGCAACCATGATGCGGCTAGCGGGGTCTCCTACAATGAGCAGTTCTTC.

The J gene is TRBJ2-7, the V gene TRBV29-1, with TRBD2 matching over 7 bases. CDR1 SQVTM and CDR2 ANQGSEA come from the germline V gene. The CDR3 loop spans 12 amino acids. J was trimmed by 6 bases and V by 7 bases; bases with no gene match: 9. CDR3 sequence: CSGGGQGAEQYF. CDR3 nucleotide sequence: TGCAGCGGGGGGGGTCAAGGGGCCGAGCAGTACTTC.

On this clonotype: Because it lacks the conserved phenylalanine or tryptophan at the end, this CDR3 is likely a read error. V usage is TRBV20-1 and J usage is TRBJ2-1; D possibly corresponds to TRBD2 (6 bases). CDR3 size: 14 residues. Germline CDR1 is DFQATT and CDR2 is SNEGSKA (reference sequence). The CDR3 sequence: CRTSFGGGYNEQFI. CDR3 bases: TGCAGAACTAGTTTCGGGGGAGGCTACAATGAGCAGTTCATC.

This clonotype was detected a few times. The genes are TRBV12-3 or TRBV12-4 and TRBJ1-6; the D gene is possibly TRBD1 (5 bases). This CDR3 contains 12 residues. Trimming cost V 5 bases and J 14 bases, with 13 bases left between them. CDR3 nucleotides: TGTGCCAGCAGTGCAGTAGGGGTCACCCTCCACTTT. It yields the protein CASSAVGVTLHF.

Remarks on this clonotype: The conserved closing phenylalanine or tryptophan is absent in this CDR3, likely reflecting a read error. CDR3 coding DNA: TGCAGCGTTGTTTTTGGCAGAAGAGAGGAAGAAGCTTTCTAT. Translation: CSVVFGRREEEAFY. This sequence joins TRBV29-1 and TRBJ1-1; D remains ambiguous. Germline lookup yields CDR1 SQVTM and CDR2 ANQGSEA. The V end lost 4 bases, the J end lost 8 bases, and 20 bases lay between the germline ends. The length of the CDR3 is 14 residues.

This clonotype was seen at least ten times. This chain links TRBV7-8 with TRBJ2-5; 13 nucleotides match TRBD2. The CDR3 is 15 residues long. Trimming took 6 bases from V and 5 from J; bases not matched to a gene: 6. The V gene's germline CDR1 is SGHVS and CDR2 FQNEAQ. The CDR3 DNA is TGTGCCAGCAGTTTGACTAGCGGGGGGATGGAGACCCAGTACTTC. Protein sequence: CASSLTSGGMETQYF.

About this clonotype: A junction end diverges from the germline sequence, so it may reflect a read error. This chain joins TRBV4-3 and TRBJ2-1; D possibly corresponds to TRBD2 (5 bases). Germline V lookup: CDR1 LGHNA, CDR2 YSLEER. The CDR3 extends over 16 amino acids. In DNA, the CDR3 is TGCGCTAGCAGCCAAGATGGGCGGAGGATCTACAATGAGCAGTTGTTC. Protein: CASSQDGRRIYNEQLF.

As to this clonotype: The junction does not match germline at one end; this may be a read error. This chain connects TRBV20-1 to TRBJ1-2; no firm D call. The CDR3 sequence is 13 residues long. Germline-derived CDR1 and CDR2 are DFQATT and SNEGSKA (reference sequence). Here the CDR3 reads CSARAVALDGYIF. In DNA form, the CDR3 reads TGCAGTGCTAGGGCAGTCGCTCTTGATGGCTACATTTTC.

As regards this clonotype: Germline and junction disagree at one end, which may indicate a read error. The rearrangement uses TRBV29-1 and TRBJ2-5; D possibly corresponds to TRBD2 (7 bases). Germline CDR1 reads SQVTM; CDR2 reads ANQGSEA. The CDR3 has 16 amino acids. DNA for the CDR3: TGTAGCATTGAAGGGGGAACAAGCGGGGTTCAAGAGACCCAGTACTTC. Protein: CSIEGGTSGVQETQYF.

This clonotype is medium-sized. This chain links TRBV20-1 with TRBJ2-7; D may be TRBD1 or TRBD2 (5 bases each). The CDR3 extends over 15 amino acids. CDR1 is DFQATT and CDR2 is SNEGSKA in the germline V gene (reference sequence). The ends were cut back, 2 bases at V and 1 base at J, with 15 bases in the middle. DNA for the CDR3: TGCAGTGCTAGATTCCGGGACCCCAATTCCTACGAGCAGTACTTC. Its translation is CSARFRDPNSYEQYF.

This clonotype has more than one count but fewer than ten. At one end, the junction sequence differs from germline, possibly due to a read error. Here the CDR3 reads CSTSRQGTRNEQYF. The CDR3 nucleotides are TGCAGTACTAGTCGGCAGGGGACTAGGAACGAGCAGTACTTC. The chain combines TRBV20-1 with TRBJ2-7, with 8 nucleotides matching TRBD2. CDR3 length equals 14 residues. The germline V gene encodes CDR1 DFQATT and CDR2 SNEGSKA (reference sequence).

As for this clonotype: This is likely a read error, given that the CDR3 carries no conserved phenylalanine or tryptophan at its end. The chain is built from TRBV11-2 and TRBJ2-1; perhaps TRBD2 as D (6 bases). Germline V gene sequence: CDR1 SGHAT, CDR2 FQNNGV. V lost 3 bases and J 8 bases, leaving 17 bases between the germline ends. The CDR3 consists of 15 residues. CDR3: CASSFIAEGDDEQFL. In DNA form, the CDR3 reads TGTGCCAGCAGCTTTATAGCGGAAGGAGACGATGAGCAGTTCTTA.

A word on this clonotype: The junction differs from germline at one of its ends, possibly a read error. The chain uses TRBV20-1 and TRBJ1-1; tentatively, D is TRBD1 (6 bases). The germline gives CDR1 DFQATT, CDR2 SNEGSKA (reference sequence). This CDR3 is 14 amino acids long. CDR3 sequence: CSAHRDNMNIEAFF. The DNA for the CDR3 is TGCAGTGCGCACCGGGACAACATGAACATTGAAGCTTTCTTT.

This chain joins TRBV6-6 and TRBJ2-1; D not certain. Germline CDR1 reads MNHNY; CDR2 reads SVGAGI (reference sequence). V was shortened by 10 bases and J by 3 bases, with 31 bases between the two germline ends. CDR3 length: 19 residues. The CDR3: CANRYFAAMAATFYNEQFF. CDR3 DNA: TGTGCCAACAGATACTTTGCCGCAATGGCGGCTACCTTCTACAATGAGCAGTTCTTC.

In the case of this clonotype: Relative to the germline gene, one junction end is altered; a read error may explain this. The chain uses TRBV11-2 and TRBJ2-5, with D perhaps TRBD1 (5 bases). Germline V CDR1 and CDR2: SGHAT, FQNNGV. The CDR3 is 17 residues long. The CDR3 DNA reads TGTCCCAGCAGCTTAGCCCTGAAGGGGAAGGTACAAGAGACACAGTACTTC. Translated, it gives CPSSLALKGKVQETQYF.

This clonotype was found once. One end of the junction is discordant with germline, which a read error may explain. The chain combines TRBV20-1 with TRBJ1-6; no reliable D call. The germline CDR1 and CDR2 sequences are DFQATT and SNEGSKA (reference sequence). There are 14 residues in the CDR3. Here the CDR3 DNA reads TGCAGTGCTAGGTCGTGGGCAGTGGATTCACCCATCCGCTTT. This sequence encodes CSARSWAVDSPIRF.

In this sample, this clonotype turned up once. A much larger clone lies a single base off, so this may be a read error. The CDR3 does not end in the conserved phenylalanine or tryptophan, so this is likely a read error. The DNA is left out, because the CDR3 cannot be placed on it with certainty; the CDR3 is given as TCRdb lists it. The V and J genes are TRBV21-1 and TRBJ1-2. TRBV21-1 is a known pseudogene. 13 amino acids form the CDR3, both terminal residues included. CDR3 loop: CASSQTANYGYTL.